Described below is a single T cell receptor (beta chain) sequence and its context. Sequencing was performed with immunoSEQ multiplex PCR; in TCRdb, only in-frame clones are kept and a portion is missing. Of 65,000 to 70,000 clones in the sample, less than 85% are singletons; the top ten hold more than 15%. These data belong to a study of blood T cell repertoires in COVID-19. This CDR3 is built from 15 residues. The ends lost 3 bases at V and 1 base at J; junction bases unmatched: 4. Germline assignment: CDR1 KGHSH and CDR2 LQKENI. The rearrangement uses TRBV18 and TRBJ2-5; 8 nucleotides line up with TRBD1. Sequencing used peripheral blood. The TCR was taken from an elderly man with active COVID-19. The CDR3 protein is CASSPGQGAQETQYF. The CDR3 DNA is TGTGCCAGCTCACCCGGACAGGGCGCCCAAGAGACCCAGTACTTC.